This TCR beta chain was recovered during a study of blood T cell repertoires in COVID-19. About the research overall: Sites in the United States, Italy and Spain provided acute and convalescent COVID-19 samples. PBMCs, B-cell-depleted T cells, or T cells provided the cDNA or gDNA that made up the material.

Profiled with immunoSEQ multiplex PCR; TCRdb holds only in-frame clones, not every one. The repertoire consists of roughly 250,000 clones, with 82% occurring once and the leading ten covering about 5.3%. This clone was detected only once. Material: peripheral blood. The clonotype originates from a woman older than 75 with active or convalescent COVID-19.

The CDR3 region is CAWTNSGLYNEQFF. CDR3 DNA: TGTGCCTGGACGAATAGCGGACTATACAATGAGCAGTTCTTC. The gene calls are TRBV30 and TRBJ2-1, with D tentatively TRBD2 (6 bases). V was clipped by 4 bases and J by 4 bases, with 14 bases between them. Germline V gene sequence: CDR1 GTSNPN, CDR2 SVGIG (reference sequence). The CDR3 has 14 residues.